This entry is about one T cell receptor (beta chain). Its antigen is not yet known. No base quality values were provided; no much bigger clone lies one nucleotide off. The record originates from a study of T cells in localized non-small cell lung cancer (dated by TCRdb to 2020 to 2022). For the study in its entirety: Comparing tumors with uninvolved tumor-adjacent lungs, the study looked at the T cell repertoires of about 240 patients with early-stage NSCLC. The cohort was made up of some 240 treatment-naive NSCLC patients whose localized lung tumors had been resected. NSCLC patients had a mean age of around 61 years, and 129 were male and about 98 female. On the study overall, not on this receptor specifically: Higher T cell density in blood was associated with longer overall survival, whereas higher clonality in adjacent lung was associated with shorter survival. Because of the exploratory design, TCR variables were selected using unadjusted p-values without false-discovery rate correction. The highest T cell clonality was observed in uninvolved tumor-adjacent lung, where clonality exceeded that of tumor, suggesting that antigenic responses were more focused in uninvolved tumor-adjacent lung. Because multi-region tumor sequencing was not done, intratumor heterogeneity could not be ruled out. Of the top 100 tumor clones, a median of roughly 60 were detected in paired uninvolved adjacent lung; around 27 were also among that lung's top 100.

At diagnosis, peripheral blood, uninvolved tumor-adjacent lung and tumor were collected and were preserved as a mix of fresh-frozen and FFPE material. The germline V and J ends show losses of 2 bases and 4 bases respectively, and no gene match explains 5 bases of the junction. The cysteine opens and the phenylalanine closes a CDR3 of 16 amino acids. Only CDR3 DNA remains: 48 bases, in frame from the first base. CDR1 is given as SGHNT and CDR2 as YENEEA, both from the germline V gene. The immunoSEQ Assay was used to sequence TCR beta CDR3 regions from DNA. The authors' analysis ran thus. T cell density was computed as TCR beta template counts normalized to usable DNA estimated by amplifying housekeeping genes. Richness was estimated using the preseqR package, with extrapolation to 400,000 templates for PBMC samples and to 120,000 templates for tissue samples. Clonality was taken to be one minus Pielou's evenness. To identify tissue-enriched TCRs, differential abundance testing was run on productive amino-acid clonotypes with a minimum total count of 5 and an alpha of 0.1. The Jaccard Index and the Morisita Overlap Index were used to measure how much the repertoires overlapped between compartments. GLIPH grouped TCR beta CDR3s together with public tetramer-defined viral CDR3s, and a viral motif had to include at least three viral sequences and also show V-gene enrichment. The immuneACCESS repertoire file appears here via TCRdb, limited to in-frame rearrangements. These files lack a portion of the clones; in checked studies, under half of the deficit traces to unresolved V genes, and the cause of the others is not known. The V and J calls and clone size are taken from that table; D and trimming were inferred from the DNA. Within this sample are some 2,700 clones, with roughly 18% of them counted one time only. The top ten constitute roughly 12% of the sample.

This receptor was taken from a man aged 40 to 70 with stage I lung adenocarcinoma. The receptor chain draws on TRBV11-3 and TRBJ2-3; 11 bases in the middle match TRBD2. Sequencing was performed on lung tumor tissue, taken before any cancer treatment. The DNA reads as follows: TGTGCCAGCAGCTTAAGGCTAGCGGGAGGAGCAGATACGCAGTATTTT. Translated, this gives CASSLRLAGGADTQYF.